The 31 T cell receptor beta chains below all came from one sample that was sequenced in a study of blood T cell repertoires in COVID-19. The assay was immunoSEQ multiplex PCR, and TCRdb's table has in-frame clones only and misses some. The sample lists roughly 120,000 clones, 88% seen once, with approximately 0.81% in the top ten. The sample taken for sequencing was peripheral blood. These receptors all come from a woman between 45 and 60 years old with active or convalescent COVID-19.

The chain combines TRBV10-3 with TRBJ2-2; D is uncertain. The CDR3 is 12 residues long. With 6 bases removed from V and 7 bases from J, the gap between germline ends came to 9 bases. Germline CDR1 and CDR2: ENHRY and SYGVKD. Here the CDR3 DNA reads TGTGCCATCAGACCAGAGGTCGGGGAGCTGTTTTTT. Protein sequence: CAIRPEVGELFF.

This chain uses TRBV18 with TRBJ2-1; TRBD1 is a possible D gene (6 bases). The CDR3 is 17 residues long. The germline V gene has CDR1 KGHSH and CDR2 LQKENI. Trimming left V 3 bases short and J 3 bases short, with 18 bases between. For the CDR3, the DNA is TGTGCCAGCTCACCGCAGGAAAGAGGGGGTGTCTACAATGAGCAGTTCTTC. Translation gives CASSPQERGGVYNEQFF. Using reference TRBV18 and TRBJ2-1 for the parts outside the CDR3, the full variable domain is NAGVMQNPRHLVRRRGQEARLRCSPMKGHSHVYWYRQLPEEGLKFMVYLQKENIIDESGMPKERFSAEFPKEGPSILRIQQVVRGDSAAYFCASSPQERGGVYNEQFFGPGTRLTVL.

The rearrangement joins TRBV7-2 to TRBJ2-7, with a possible D match to TRBD1 (5 bases). The CDR3 runs to 15 residues. Germline V gene data show CDR1 as SGHTA and CDR2 as FQGNSA. Trimming removed 6 bases at V and 5 bases at J, with 20 bases between. For the CDR3, the DNA is TGTGCCAGCAGACCATTTACAGGCACTCGGGACGAGCAGTACTTC. Protein sequence: CASRPFTGTRDEQYF. The full variable domain, completed using reference TRBV7-2 and TRBJ2-7, is GAGVSQSPSNKVTEKGKDVELRCDPISGHTALYWYRQSLGQGLEFLIYFQGNSAPDKSGLPSDRFSAERTGGSVSTLTIQRTQQEDSAVYLCASRPFTGTRDEQYFGPGTRLTVT.

CDR3 protein: CASSPRTAYTEAFF. CDR3 sequence (DNA): TGTGCCAGCAGTCCCCGGACAGCATACACTGAAGCTTTCTTT. The chain has TRBV6-5 and TRBJ1-1, with D perhaps TRBD1 (6 bases). This CDR3 contains 14 residues. V dropped 5 bases and J dropped 3 bases, with 13 bases sitting between them. Per the germline V gene, CDR1 is MNHEY and CDR2 is SVGAGI.

The V call is TRBV28, the J call TRBJ2-5; possible D gene TRBD1, 5 bases. The CDR3 loop spans 14 amino acids. V was pared by 3 bases and J by 5 bases, with 13 bases between. From germline, CDR1 is MDHEN and CDR2 SYDVKM. In nucleotides, the CDR3 is TGTGCCAGCAGTTTGGCAGGGTTAAGGGAGACCCAGTACTTC. Its protein is CASSLAGLRETQYF.

The V call is TRBV2, the J call TRBJ2-1; TRBD2 might be the D (6 bases). Germline V lookup: CDR1 SNHLY, CDR2 FYNNEI. This CDR3 is built from 15 residues. Trimming left V 1 base short and J 0 bases short, with 7 bases between. The CDR3 DNA follows: TGTGCCAGCAGTGAAGTCGGGAGCTCCTACAATGAGCAGTTCTTC. Amino acids: CASSEVGSSYNEQFF.

The chain carries TRBV28 and TRBJ2-3; D is perhaps TRBD2 (5 bases). CDR3 length: 15 amino acids. Germline V lookup: CDR1 MDHEN, CDR2 SYDVKM. V lost 6 bases and J 0 bases, leaving 13 bases between the germline ends. CDR3 nucleotide sequence: TGTGCCAGCAGCGTCACAGCGGCTAGCACAGATACGCAGTATTTT. It encodes CASSVTAASTDTQYF.

This clone is a singleton in its sample. The gene calls are TRBV18 and TRBJ2-2; TRBD1 matches at 7 bases. This CDR3 has 16 amino acids. The V segment lost 3 bases and the J segment 3 bases; nucleotides outside the gene matches: 7. Germline values: CDR1 KGHSH, CDR2 LQKENI. The CDR3 loop is CASSPRGGGDTGELFF. CDR3 bases: TGTGCCAGCTCACCTCGAGGGGGCGGCGACACCGGGGAGCTGTTTTTT.

The CDR3 loop is CASSLQGTYEQYF. The CDR3 DNA sequence: TGTGCCAGCAGCCTCCAGGGAACCTACGAGCAGTACTTC. The rearrangement uses TRBV6-5 and TRBJ2-7; D perhaps matches TRBD1 (5 bases). Trimming removed 6 bases from V and 2 bases from J, with 11 bases in between. This CDR3 is 13 amino acids long. CDR1 is MNHEY, CDR2 SVGAGI, per germline.

About this clone: One junction end disagrees with the germline gene, perhaps due to a read error. This rearrangement joins TRBV24-1 to TRBJ1-4; 9 bases are shared with TRBD1. CDR1 and CDR2 (germline): KGHDR, SFDVKD. The CDR3 covers 17 residues. CDR3 protein: CATCERQGGGTNEKLFF. CDR3 nucleotide sequence: TGTGCCACCTGTGAGCGACAGGGGGGGGGCACTAATGAAAAACTGTTTTTT.

The gene calls are TRBV6-2 or TRBV6-3 and TRBJ2-7; a weak D match, TRBD1 (5 bases). From germline, CDR1 is MNHEY and CDR2 SVGEGT. This CDR3 region has 13 residues. V was cut by 5 bases and J by 1 base, with 9 bases left in between. The CDR3 coding sequence is TGTGCCAGCAGTAAGACAGCTTCCTACGAGCAGTACTTC. This translates into CASSKTASYEQYF.

CDR3 sequence (DNA): TGCGCCTCATCGGGGGGCACAGATACGCAGTATTTT. It encodes CASSGGTDTQYF. The chain employs TRBV5-1 and TRBJ2-3; possibly TRBD2 for D (6 bases). There are 12 residues in the CDR3. V shed 10 bases and J shed 1 base, with 10 bases lying between them. Germline V gene data show CDR1 as SGHRS and CDR2 as YFSETQ.

This clone was observed once. The CDR3 nucleotides are TGTGCCAGCAGCTTAACAGTGACTAATGAAAAACTGTTTTTT. Its protein is CASSLTVTNEKLFF. The J gene is TRBJ1-4, the V gene TRBV7-2; no clear D. Trimming pared 2 bases from V and 2 bases from J, leaving 6 bases between. CDR3 size: 14 residues. Germline V gene sequence: CDR1 SGHTA, CDR2 FQGNSA.

The chain employs TRBV5-1 and TRBJ1-4; the match to TRBD1 covers 7 bases. The CDR3 consists of 15 residues. Trimming cost V 2 bases and J 5 bases; bases outside gene matches: 6. Germline assignment: CDR1 SGHRS and CDR2 YFSETQ. CDR3 sequence: CASSLPGQTNEKLFF. The CDR3 DNA is TGCGCCAGCAGCTTACCGGGACAGACAAATGAAAAACTGTTTTTT.

This sequence joins TRBV11-2 and TRBJ2-3; tentative D call: TRBD2 (6 bases). There are 17 residues in the CDR3. Trimming removed 0 bases from V and 0 bases from J, with 13 bases in between. Germline V lookup: CDR1 SGHAT, CDR2 FQNNGV. This chain's CDR3 is CASSLDLGEASTDTQYF. Here the CDR3 DNA reads TGTGCCAGCAGCTTAGATCTGGGGGAGGCTAGCACAGATACGCAGTATTTT.

This chain links TRBV19 with TRBJ2-2, with D perhaps matching TRBD2 (5 bases). This CDR3 spans 14 amino acids. The germline V gene has CDR1 LNHDA and CDR2 SQIVND (reference sequence). V was cut by 5 bases and J by 2 bases, with 9 bases left in between. This CDR3 reads CASSLAGNTGELFF. For the CDR3, the DNA is TGTGCCAGTAGTCTGGCGGGCAACACCGGGGAGCTGTTTTTT. The full variable domain, completed using reference TRBV19 and TRBJ2-2, is DGGITQSPKYLFRKEGQNVTLSCEQNLNHDAMYWYRQDPGQGLRLIYYSQIVNDFQKGDIAEGYSVSREKKESFPLTVTSAQKNPTAFYLCASSLAGNTGELFFGEGSRLTVL.

The rearrangement joins TRBV9 to TRBJ2-5, with 16 bases identical to TRBD2. The length of the CDR3 is 18 residues. Germline values: CDR1 SGDLS, CDR2 YYNGEE. The V segment lost 1 base and the J segment 5 bases; nucleotides outside the gene matches: 8. The CDR3 spells CASSVSGTSGRVSETQYF. CDR3 in DNA: TGTGCCAGCAGCGTATCCGGGACTAGCGGGAGGGTCAGTGAGACCCAGTACTTC. The whole variable domain, filled in from reference TRBV9 and TRBJ2-5, reads DSGVTQTPKHLITATGQRVTLRCSPRSGDLSVYWYQQSLDQGLQFLIQYYNGEERAKGNILERFSAQQFPDLHSELNLSSLELGDSALYFCASSVSGTSGRVSETQYFGPGTRLLVL.

The chain has TRBV7-3 and TRBJ2-1, with 12 bases aligning to TRBD2. Germline CDR1 reads SGHTA; CDR2 reads FQGTGA. The CDR3 is made up of 15 amino acids. J was trimmed by 6 bases and V by 3 bases; bases with no gene match: 3. CDR3 sequence reads: CASSFGLAGPNEQFF. Here the CDR3 DNA reads TGTGCCAGCAGCTTTGGACTAGCGGGACCCAATGAGCAGTTCTTC.

The J gene is TRBJ2-1, the V gene TRBV6-2 or TRBV6-3, with 7 bases lining up with TRBD2. Unmatched junction bases numbered 8, after V lost 5 bases and J lost 13 bases. The CDR3 has 12 amino acids. CDR1 is MNHEY, CDR2 SVGEGT, per germline. In DNA form, the CDR3 reads TGTGCCAGCAGTCTGCCGGGACTACCTCAGTTCTTC. It encodes CASSLPGLPQFF.

V is TRBV6-2 or TRBV6-3 and J is TRBJ1-2; 10 bases line up with TRBD1. The germline V gene has CDR1 MNHEY and CDR2 SVGEGT. Trimming took 7 bases from V and 6 from J; bases not matched to a gene: 14. This CDR3 region has 16 residues. The CDR3 DNA reads as TGTGCCAGCACCCCGGGACAGGGGTATCAAGTTGATGGCTACACCTTC. Translating gives CASTPGQGYQVDGYTF.

The rearrangement joins TRBV11-2 to TRBJ1-1; 7 positions match TRBD1. The CDR3 contains 14 residues. Germline CDR1 and CDR2: SGHAT and FQNNGV. V lost 6 bases and J lost 3; bases outside the gene matches: 7. Here the CDR3 DNA reads TGTGCCAGCAGTTTAAGGACAGGACACACTGAAGCTTTCTTT. Protein product: CASSLRTGHTEAFF. The entire variable domain, with the rest obtained from reference TRBV11-2 and TRBJ1-1, is as follows: EAGVAQSPRYKIIEKRQSVAFWCNPISGHATLYWYQQILGQGPKLLIQFQNNGVVDDSQLPKDRFSAERLKGVDSTLKIQPAKLEDSAVYLCASSLRTGHTEAFFGQGTRLTVV.

The chain is built from TRBV15 and TRBJ1-1; a possible D gene is TRBD1 (5 bases). Germline CDR1 and CDR2: LNHNV and YYDKDF (reference sequence). CDR3 length: 15 amino acids. The V gene lost 1 base and the J gene lost 4 bases, with 13 bases spanning the gap. CDR3 amino acids: CATSRAGGESTEAFF. DNA of the CDR3: TGTGCCACCAGCAGAGCTGGAGGGGAGAGCACTGAAGCTTTCTTT.

The V and J genes are TRBV19 and TRBJ1-2; D uncertain. The germline V and J ends were trimmed by 1 base and 4 bases, with 13 bases remaining between them. Per germline, CDR1 LNHDA and CDR2 SQIVND (reference sequence). The CDR3 has 15 residues. CDR3 DNA sequence: TGTGCCAGTAGTATAGGTCGACGGAGAATCTATGGCTACACCTTC. Translation: CASSIGRRRIYGYTF.

The chain couples TRBV13 to TRBJ2-7, with 8 bases lining up with TRBD2. Germline-derived CDR1 and CDR2 are PRHDT and FYEKMQ (reference sequence). This CDR3 is built from 15 residues. V lost 4 bases to trimming and J lost 1 base; unmatched junction nucleotides: 6. For the CDR3, the DNA is TGTGCCAGCAGCTCTGGACTAGCTGAGTCCTACGAGCAGTACTTC. Translated: CASSSGLAESYEQYF.

V gene TRBV12-3 or TRBV12-4 combines with J gene TRBJ1-2; D uncertain. Trimming removed 3 bases from V and 4 bases from J, with 9 bases in between. CDR3 length: 13 amino acids. The CDR3 reads CASSFEGIYGYTF. The CDR3 bases are TGTGCCAGCAGTTTTGAGGGAATCTATGGCTACACCTTC.

The V call is TRBV4-1, the J call TRBJ2-1; 9 bases are shared with TRBD2. Germline V gene lookup returns CDR1 MGHRA and CDR2 YSYEKL. V lost 3 bases and J lost 7; bases outside the gene matches: 4. CDR3 length equals 14 residues. CDR3 coding DNA: TGCGCCAGCAGCCAGGCGGGAGGGAGGAATGAGCAGTTCTTC. Its translation: CASSQAGGRNEQFF.

The chain combines TRBV4-2 with TRBJ2-7, with D perhaps matching TRBD2 (7 bases). Germline V gives CDR1 LGHNA, CDR2 YNFKEQ. The CDR3 spans 18 residues. The ends were cut back, 3 bases at V and 2 bases at J, with 23 bases in the middle. CDR3 in amino acids: CASSQEIGVGGVAYEQYF. CDR3 bases: TGTGCCAGCAGCCAGGAAATCGGGGTAGGGGGGGTCGCCTACGAGCAGTACTTC.

The V and J genes are TRBV5-5 and TRBJ2-7; the match to TRBD1 covers 9 bases. The V segment lost 3 bases and the J segment 5 bases; nucleotides outside the gene matches: 9. The CDR3 is 15 amino acids. The germline V gene encodes CDR1 SGHKS and CDR2 YYEKEE (reference sequence). CDR3 nucleotide sequence: TGTGCCAGCAGCTCCCCGGGACAGGGCGTAAACGAGCAGTACTTC. Translation: CASSSPGQGVNEQYF. The full variable domain, rest sourced from reference TRBV5-5 and TRBJ2-7, is DAGVTQSPTHLIKTRGQQVTLRCSPISGHKSVSWYQQVLGQGPQFIFQYYEKEERGRGNFPDRFSARQFPNYSSELNVNALLLGDSALYLCASSSPGQGVNEQYFGPGTRLTVT.

This clone was seen once. This chain links TRBV28 with TRBJ2-2; a weak D match, TRBD2 (5 bases). V shed 5 bases and J shed 8 bases, with 18 bases lying between them. Germline lookup yields CDR1 MDHEN and CDR2 SYDVKM. The CDR3 spans 15 residues. CDR3 in amino acids: CASSPLAGLDGELFF. The DNA for the CDR3 is TGTGCCAGCAGTCCGCTAGCCGGTTTGGATGGGGAGCTGTTTTTT.

This clone was recorded a few times. The chain has TRBV5-1 and TRBJ2-3, with 9 bases that match TRBD2. Trimming took 5 bases from V and 6 from J; bases not matched to a gene: 4. CDR1 is SGHRS, CDR2 YFSETQ, per germline. The CDR3 runs to 13 residues. CDR3 sequence (DNA): TGCGCCAGCAGGGCGGGAGGGCCCGATACGCAGTATTTT. As protein: CASRAGGPDTQYF.

The gene calls are TRBV2 and TRBJ2-5; D remains ambiguous. There are 14 residues in the CDR3. Trimming pared 0 bases from V and 5 bases from J, leaving 10 bases between. Looked up from germline, CDR1 is SNHLY and CDR2 is FYNNEI. CDR3 nucleotides: TGTGCCAGCAGTGAAGCCGTTTACCGGGAGACCCAGTACTTC. Protein: CASSEAVYRETQYF. Drawing the rest from reference TRBV2 and TRBJ2-5, the complete variable domain is EPEVTQTPSHQVTQMGQEVILRCVPISNHLYFYWYRQILGQKVEFLVSFYNNEISEKSEIFDDQFSVERPDGSNFTLKIRSTKLEDSAMYFCASSEAVYRETQYFGPGTRLLVL.